This T cell receptor (beta chain) appears in the sequencing data of a study of blood T cell repertoires in COVID-19. On the study more broadly: Samples taken during acute and convalescent COVID-19 were collected in the United States, Italy and Spain. From T cells, B-cell-depleted T cells, or PBMCs came the material, which was cDNA or gDNA.

Looked up from germline, CDR1 is LNHDA and CDR2 is SQIVND (reference sequence). The CDR3 extends over 13 amino acids. V was shortened by 7 bases and J by 5 bases, with 12 bases between the two germline ends. In the original processing: The authors estimated nucleated cell counts from reference gene primer amplification. The data were produced by immunoSEQ multiplex PCR, yet TCRdb's version contains in-frame clones alone and is incomplete. That table furnishes V, J and clone size, whereas the DNA furnished D and trimming. The table records tens of thousands of clones, around 80% of them present only once.

This clonotype originated in a woman over 75 with acute or convalescent COVID-19. The V gene is TRBV19, the J gene TRBJ1-5; a possible D gene is TRBD1 (6 bases). The sequenced sample consisted of peripheral blood. The CDR3 loop is CASNTGKDQPQHF. Written as DNA, the CDR3 is TGTGCCAGTAACACAGGGAAAGATCAGCCCCAGCATTTT.